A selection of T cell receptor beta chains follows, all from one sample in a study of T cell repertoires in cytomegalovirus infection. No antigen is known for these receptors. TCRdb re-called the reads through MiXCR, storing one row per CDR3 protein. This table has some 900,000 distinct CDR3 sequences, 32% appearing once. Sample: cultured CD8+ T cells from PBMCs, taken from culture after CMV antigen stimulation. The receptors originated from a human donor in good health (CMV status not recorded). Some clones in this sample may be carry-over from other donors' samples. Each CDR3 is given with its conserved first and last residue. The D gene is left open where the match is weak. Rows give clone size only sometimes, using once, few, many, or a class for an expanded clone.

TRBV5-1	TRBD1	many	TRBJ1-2	CASSFYLQGDYRDGYTF	TGCGCCAGCAGCTTTTATCTACAGGGGGATTATAGGGATGGCTACACCTTC
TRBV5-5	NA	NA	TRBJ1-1	CASSSPEGGAFF	TGTGCCAGCAGCTCACCTGAAGGTGGAGCTTTCTTT
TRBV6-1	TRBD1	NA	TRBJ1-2	CATIGGGQGAWGYTF	TGTGCGACCATAGGCGGGGGACAGGGGGCCTGGGGCTACACCTTC
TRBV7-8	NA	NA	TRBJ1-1	CASSLEAGSSNTEAFF	TGTGCCAGCAGCTTAGAAGCAGGGTCTTCGAACACTGAAGCTTTCTTT
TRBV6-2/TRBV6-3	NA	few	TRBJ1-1	CATIPQEGQQLGAFF	TGTGCCACCATACCCCAAGAGGGGCAGCAGTTGGGAGCTTTCTTT
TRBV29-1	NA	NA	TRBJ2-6	CNVTGTPVSSGANVLTF	TGCAACGTGACCGGGACTCCCGTTAGCTCTGGGGCCAACGTCCTGACTTTC
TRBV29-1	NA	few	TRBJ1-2	CSVPSRVGGYTF	TGCAGCGTTCCGTCCAGGGTAGGGGGCTACACCTTC
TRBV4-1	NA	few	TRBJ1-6	CASSQDVGENSPLHF	TGCGCCAGCAGCCAAGATGTCGGGGAAAATTCACCCCTCCACTTT
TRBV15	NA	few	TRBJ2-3	CATSQPGSHHVSQYF	TGTGCCACCAGTCAGCCGGGGAGCCACCATGTCTCGCAGTATTTT
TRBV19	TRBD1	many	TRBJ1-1	CASSIGPRRGLNTEAFF	TGTGCCAGTAGTATAGGGCCGAGGAGGGGGCTGAACACTGAAGCTTTCTTT
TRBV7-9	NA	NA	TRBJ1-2	CASSRGGTANYGYTF	TGTGCCAGCAGCCGAGGAGGCACCGCTAACTATGGCTACACCTTC
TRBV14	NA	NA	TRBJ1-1	CASSPSRATEAFF	TGTGCCAGCAGCCCCAGTAGGGCCACTGAAGCTTTCTTT
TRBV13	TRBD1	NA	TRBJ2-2	CASGTGSGTGELFF	TGTGCCAGCGGGACAGGGTCGGGCACCGGGGAGCTGTTTTTT
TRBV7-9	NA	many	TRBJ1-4	CASSLADRPITTNEKLFF	TGTGCCAGCAGCTTAGCGGACAGACCCATCACAACTAATGAAAAACTGTTTTTT
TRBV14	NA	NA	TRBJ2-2	CASSQEEGELGTGELFF	TGTGCCAGCAGCCAAGAGGAGGGGGAATTGGGCACCGGGGAGCTGTTTTTT
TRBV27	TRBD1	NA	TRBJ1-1	CASSLRQGGDTEAFF	TGTGCCAGCAGTCTCAGACAGGGAGGGGACACTGAAGCTTTCTTT
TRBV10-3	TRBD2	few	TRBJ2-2	CAISDASGATGELFF	TGTGCCATCAGTGATGCTAGCGGGGCCACCGGGGAGCTGTTTTTT
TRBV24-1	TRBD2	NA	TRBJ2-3	CATSDPDGLAGDTDTQYF	TGTGCCACCAGTGATCCTGACGGACTAGCGGGGGACACAGATACGCAGTATTTT
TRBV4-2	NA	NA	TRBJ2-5	CASSQTPTRLQETQYF	TGTGCCAGCAGCCAAACCCCTACTCGCCTCCAAGAGACCCAGTACTTC
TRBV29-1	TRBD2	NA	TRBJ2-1	CSVRSLAGGSSYNEQFF	TGCAGCGTTAGGTCGCTAGCGGGGGGAAGCTCCTACAATGAGCAGTTCTTC